This entry lists 27 T cell receptor beta chains sequenced from one sample in a study of beta chain features in type 1 diabetes listed by TCRdb under 2018. General study outcomes and caveats: In all four CD4+ subsets, TCRB CDR3 length was moderately but significantly shorter in type 1 diabetes patients.

Antigens for these TCRs are unknown. The method was the immunoSEQ multiplex PCR assay. The entire isolated RNA was reverse transcribed using the High Capacity cDNA Reverse Transcription Kit, and thus expressed TCRB transcripts were sequenced. As stored in TCRdb, this immuneACCESS dataset retains in-frame rearrangements with V and J assigned. A fraction of the clones does not appear; measured against another copy, unresolved V genes explain less than half of the discrepancy, and the remainder lacks a known reason. Recorded for this sample are about 53,000 clones; 50% to 55% of them occurred a single time. The top ten clones comprise roughly 2.6% of the sample. Source material: Tregs from blood. The cell subset or site label, read with the paper, signifies: regulatory CD4+ T cells. Every receptor here comes from a woman aged 40-49 years with type 1 diabetes.

The gene calls are TRBV15 and TRBJ2-2; 7 bases agree with TRBD1. The CDR3 is made up of 17 amino acids. CDR1 and CDR2 (germline): LNHNV, YYDKDF (reference sequence). J was trimmed by 4 bases and V by 4 bases; bases with no gene match: 12. DNA for the CDR3: TGTGCCACCAGCAATCGACAGGGCGCCCCGCGCACCGGGGAGCTGTTTTTT. Translating it yields CATSNRQGAPRTGELFF. The full variable domain, its missing parts supplied by reference TRBV15 and TRBJ2-2, is DAMVIQNPRYQVTQFGKPVTLSCSQTLNHNVMYWYQQKSSQAPKLLFHYYDKDFNNEADTPDNFQSRRPNTSFCFLDIRSPGLGDTAMYLCATSNRQGAPRTGELFFGEGSRLTVL.

CDR3 in DNA: TGTGCCAGCAGCTTACGCGGAGGAGGCGGTGAAAAACTGTTTTTT. It specifies CASSLRGGGGEKLFF. V and J are TRBV7-3 and TRBJ1-4; no reliable D call. The CDR3 is made up of 15 amino acids. V lost 2 bases, J lost 7 bases, and 14 bases lay in between. CDR1 is SGHTA, CDR2 FQGTGA, per germline.

The chain combines TRBV10-3 with TRBJ2-3; the match to TRBD2 covers 9 bases. There are 14 residues in the CDR3. CDR1 ENHRY and CDR2 SYGVKD come from the germline V gene. After removal of 8 bases from V and 4 bases from J, the junction contained 7 bases not matched to a gene. The CDR3 DNA reads TGTGCCATCCTGAGCGGGAGGTTCCCAGATACGCAGTATTTT. Residues: CAILSGRFPDTQYF.

This clone has more than one count but fewer than ten. The V call is TRBV28, the J call TRBJ1-2; D remains ambiguous. Germline V lookup: CDR1 MDHEN, CDR2 SYDVKM. V was cut by 7 bases and J by 2 bases, with 11 bases left in between. The CDR3 has 13 amino acids. The CDR3 nucleotides are TGTGCCAGCACCTCCGGAGGGAACTATGGCTACACCTTC. It encodes CASTSGGNYGYTF.

This clone was counted a few times. The chain employs TRBV28 and TRBJ2-1; 7 bases map to TRBD2. J lost 9 bases, V lost 5 bases, and 7 bases had no gene match. The CDR3 runs 13 residues. In germline, CDR1 is MDHEN, CDR2 SYDVKM. This chain's CDR3 is CASSTPGRGEQFF. The CDR3 DNA follows: TGTGCCAGCAGTACCCCTGGGAGGGGTGAGCAGTTCTTC. Using reference TRBV28 and TRBJ2-1 for the parts outside the CDR3, the full variable domain is DVKVTQSSRYLVKRTGEKVFLECVQDMDHENMFWYRQDPGLGLRLIYFSYDVKMKEKGDIPEGYSVSREKKERFSLILESASTNQTSMYLCASSTPGRGEQFFGPGTRLTVL.

The chain recombines TRBV6-6 with TRBJ1-1; TRBD1 agrees at 8 bases. Trimming at V came to 5 bases and at J to 1 base, leaving 6 bases not matched to a gene. This CDR3 spans 15 amino acids. Germline V lookup: CDR1 MNHNY, CDR2 SVGAGI (reference sequence). CDR3 residues: CASSLGQGGNTEAFF. DNA of the CDR3: TGTGCCAGCAGTCTCGGACAGGGCGGGAACACTGAAGCTTTCTTT.

This chain connects TRBV5-1 to TRBJ2-3, with D possibly being TRBD2 (6 bases). V was trimmed by 2 bases and J by 5 bases, leaving 9 bases between them. This CDR3 has 13 residues. Germline CDR1 is SGHRS and CDR2 is YFSETQ. The chain's CDR3 is CASSLWGEDTQYF. The CDR3 DNA is TGCGCCAGCAGCTTATGGGGGGAAGATACGCAGTATTTT. The whole variable domain, filled in from reference TRBV5-1 and TRBJ2-3, reads KAGVTQTPRYLIKTRGQQVTLSCSPISGHRSVSWYQQTPGQGLQFLFEYFSETQRNKGNFPGRFSGRQFSNSRSEMNVSTLELGDSALYLCASSLWGEDTQYFGPGTRLTVL.

The chain carries TRBV7-2 and TRBJ2-1, with TRBD2 matching 10 bases. Germline assignment: CDR1 SGHTA and CDR2 FQGNSA. The CDR3 runs 15 residues. V lost 4 bases and J lost 8; bases outside the gene matches: 8. For the CDR3, the DNA is TGTGCCAGCAGCTCCCCTAGCGGGAGTGCGTATGAGCAGTTCTTC. Residues: CASSSPSGSAYEQFF.

The J gene is TRBJ1-3, the V gene TRBV5-1; 7 bases map to TRBD1. The length of the CDR3 is 14 residues. V dropped 2 bases and J dropped 3; count of bases not matched to a gene: 2. The germline CDR1 and CDR2 sequences are SGHRS and YFSETQ. The CDR3 region is CASSFTGDGNTIYF. The CDR3 region has the DNA TGCGCCAGCAGCTTTACAGGGGATGGAAACACCATATATTTT.

This chain connects TRBV27 to TRBJ2-2, with TRBD2 matching 7 bases. This CDR3 has 14 amino acids. J gave up 4 bases and V 8 bases, and 7 bases lay outside the gene matches. Germline V gene data show CDR1 as MNHEY and CDR2 as SMNVEV (reference sequence). In nucleotides, the CDR3 is TGTGCCAGCCGATCAATAGCGGGCACCGGGGAGCTGTTTTTT. This codes for CASRSIAGTGELFF.

V usage is TRBV7-2 and J usage is TRBJ1-5; D may be TRBD1 (5 bases). The CDR3 length is 14 residues. The germline V and J ends were trimmed by 3 bases and 4 bases, with 10 bases remaining between them. CDR1 is SGHTA and CDR2 is FQGNSA in the germline V gene. In nucleotides, the CDR3 is TGTGCCAGCAGCTTTGACAGTACAAATCAGCCCCAGCATTTT. Translated, it gives CASSFDSTNQPQHF.

The rearrangement joins TRBV28 to TRBJ1-5; a weak D match, TRBD1 (5 bases). V lost 5 bases to trimming and J lost 0 bases, with 17 bases between them. Germline V gene lookup returns CDR1 MDHEN and CDR2 SYDVKM. The CDR3 is 17 amino acids. For the CDR3, the DNA is TGTGCCAGCAGTCGCGGGACTACTATTTATAGCAATCAGCCCCAGCATTTT. Translating gives CASSRGTTIYSNQPQHF.

This chain uses TRBV7-2 with TRBJ1-1; D uncertain. The CDR3 covers 15 residues. V dropped 1 base and J dropped 1 base, with 10 bases sitting between them. Germline V gives CDR1 SGHTA, CDR2 FQGNSA. As DNA, the CDR3 is TGTGCCAGCAGCTTAGGCGTCATCCGGAACACTGAAGCTTTCTTT. This gives the protein CASSLGVIRNTEAFF.

V is TRBV7-8 and J is TRBJ2-1; D is ambiguous. The CDR3 spans 13 residues. CDR1 is SGHVS, CDR2 FQNEAQ, per germline. Trimming pared 5 bases from V and 4 bases from J, leaving 9 bases between. The CDR3: CASSPLTYNEQFF. The CDR3 bases are TGTGCCAGCAGCCCGCTAACGTACAATGAGCAGTTCTTC.

In this sample, this clone turned up a few times. CDR3 loop: CASSTRGGGTYEQYF. As DNA, the CDR3 is TGCGCCAGCAGCACCCGCGGGGGGGGGACGTACGAGCAGTACTTC. The chain couples TRBV5-1 to TRBJ2-7, with 9 positions matching TRBD2. Germline V CDR1 and CDR2: SGHRS, YFSETQ. This CDR3 spans 15 amino acids. Trimming took 4 bases from V and 4 from J; bases not matched to a gene: 9.

The chain joins TRBV18 to TRBJ1-4; perhaps TRBD1 as D (6 bases). This CDR3 contains 18 residues. Trimming left V 1 base short and J 0 bases short, with 15 bases between. Germline V lookup: CDR1 KGHSH, CDR2 LQKENI. The CDR3 sequence: CASSPQAPTGTTNEKLFF. The CDR3 nucleotides are TGTGCCAGCTCACCACAAGCACCCACAGGGACAACTAATGAAAAACTGTTTTTT. Complete variable domain (other parts from reference TRBV18 and TRBJ1-4): NAGVMQNPRHLVRRRGQEARLRCSPMKGHSHVYWYRQLPEEGLKFMVYLQKENIIDESGMPKERFSAEFPKEGPSILRIQQVVRGDSAAYFCASSPQAPTGTTNEKLFFGSGTQLSVL.

V and J are TRBV28 and TRBJ1-1, with unresolved D. The CDR3 has 15 residues. The germline V gene encodes CDR1 MDHEN and CDR2 SYDVKM. Deletions cut 3 bases from V and 2 bases from J, with 13 bases between. The CDR3 DNA sequence: TGTGCCAGCAGTTTCCCGGGCGGGCTTAACACTGAAGCTTTCTTT. Translation: CASSFPGGLNTEAFF.

This clone was seen a few times. This chain uses TRBV10-3 with TRBJ1-1, with 7 bases that match TRBD1. This CDR3 spans 13 amino acids. Germline V CDR1 and CDR2: ENHRY, SYGVKD. Germline trimming cut 2 bases from V and 8 bases from J; bases unmatched to any gene: 5. CDR3 sequence: CAISEGGQSEAFF. The DNA of the CDR3 is TGTGCCATCAGTGAGGGGGGACAGTCGGAAGCTTTCTTT.

Only a few counts were recorded for this clone. The chain carries TRBV15 and TRBJ2-1; possible D gene TRBD2, 6 bases. V lost 3 bases and J lost 0, with 12 bases in between. The germline V gene encodes CDR1 LNHNV and CDR2 YYDKDF (reference sequence). The CDR3 runs 16 residues. This CDR3 is CATSSWRAISYNEQFF. Here the CDR3 DNA reads TGTGCCACCAGCAGCTGGAGGGCGATCTCCTACAATGAGCAGTTCTTC. The variable domain in full, with the rest retrieved from reference TRBV15 and TRBJ2-1, is DAMVIQNPRYQVTQFGKPVTLSCSQTLNHNVMYWYQQKSSQAPKLLFHYYDKDFNNEADTPDNFQSRRPNTSFCFLDIRSPGLGDTAMYLCATSSWRAISYNEQFFGPGTRLTVL.

The rearrangement joins TRBV27 to TRBJ2-7; the D is unclear. CDR1 and CDR2 (germline): MNHEY, SMNVEV (reference sequence). This CDR3 comprises 13 residues. Trimming pared 5 bases from V and 2 bases from J, leaving 10 bases between. CDR3 DNA: TGTGCCAGCAGTAATTTGGGCCCCTACGAGCAGTACTTC. The encoded protein is CASSNLGPYEQYF.

This chain joins TRBV4-3 and TRBJ2-5; tentatively, D is TRBD2 (5 bases). With 0 bases removed from V and 7 bases from J, the gap between germline ends came to 15 bases. This CDR3 has 15 amino acids. The V gene's germline CDR1 is LGHNA and CDR2 YSLEER. The chain's CDR3 is CASSQDVDFLRTQYF. The CDR3, as DNA: TGCGCCAGCAGCCAAGATGTGGACTTCTTGCGGACCCAGTACTTC.

V and J are TRBV6-1 and TRBJ2-2; weak D call: TRBD2 (6 bases). Trimming shortened V by 6 bases and J by 7 bases, and 18 bases separated the two germline ends. The CDR3 spans 15 residues. Germline values: CDR1 MNHNS, CDR2 SASEGT. CDR3 nucleotide sequence: TGTGCCAGCAGAGAAAGTAGCGGCCGGGGCGGGGAGCTGTTTTTT. This translates into CASRESSGRGGELFF.

V gene TRBV10-3 combines with J gene TRBJ1-6; TRBD1 matches at 7 bases. After removal of 6 bases from V and 7 bases from J, the junction contained 3 bases not matched to a gene. Looked up from germline, CDR1 is ENHRY and CDR2 is SYGVKD. The CDR3 extends over 13 amino acids. The CDR3 nucleotides are TGTGCCATCAGGGGACAGCCGAATTCACCCCTCCACTTT. It specifies CAIRGQPNSPLHF.

This clone was seen only a few times. The chain joins TRBV5-5 to TRBJ2-3, with TRBD2 matching over 8 bases. From germline, CDR1 is SGHKS and CDR2 YYEKEE (reference sequence). The CDR3 is 15 residues long. Trimming at V came to 2 bases and at J to 3 bases, leaving 5 bases not matched to a gene. For the CDR3, the DNA is TGTGCCAGCAGCTTTCTCAGCGGGGGAACAGATACGCAGTATTTT. Amino acid sequence: CASSFLSGGTDTQYF.

V and J are TRBV6-6 and TRBJ2-5; D may be TRBD1 (6 bases). The DNA end is more similar to TRBJ2-7, so the J call may be wrong. The CDR3 extends over 15 amino acids. CDR1 and CDR2 (germline): MNHNY, SVGAGI (reference sequence). The CDR3 loop is CASRSTGTSGYEQYF. CDR3 DNA sequence: TGTGCCAGCAGATCCACCGGGACATCAGGCTACGAGCAGTACTTC.

The V and J genes are TRBV9 and TRBJ2-5, with 13 positions matching TRBD2. The J call may be wrong; the DNA end is better matched by TRBJ2-7. The germline CDR1 and CDR2 sequences are SGDLS and YYNGEE. The CDR3 covers 15 residues. The CDR3: CASSPGLAGASEQYF. The CDR3 bases are TGTGCCAGCAGCCCCGGACTAGCGGGAGCTAGCGAGCAGTACTTC.

V usage is TRBV29-1 and J usage is TRBJ2-7; D gene unclear. The CDR3 consists of 12 residues. Germline V gene data show CDR1 as SQVTM and CDR2 as ANQGSEA. The germline V and J ends were trimmed by 1 base and 3 bases, with 7 bases remaining between them. CDR3 sequence: CSVEVTVYEQYF. The CDR3 region has the DNA TGCAGCGTTGAAGTTACAGTCTACGAGCAGTACTTC.